Presented here are 27 T cell receptor beta chains from one specimen sequenced in a study of beta chain features in type 1 diabetes. The isolated RNA, all of it, was reverse transcribed, so expressed TCRB transcripts were what got sequenced. Sequenced by immunoSEQ multiplex PCR; TCRdb stores in-frame clones only, minus some. This sample has 110,000 to 150,000 clones, with about 9.2% found just once. Sequencing was done on a sample of central memory CD4+ T cells from blood. These receptors came from a man younger than 30 in good health.

This clone was recorded a few times. The gene calls are TRBV5-1 and TRBJ2-1; 9 bases match TRBD2. The junction had 8 bases not matched to a gene; V was cut back by 3 bases and J by 7 bases. The CDR3 is 15 amino acids. The germline V gene has CDR1 SGHRS and CDR2 YFSETQ. CDR3 bases: TGCGCCAGCAGCTCCCTCCAGCGGGGGGTAAATGAGCAGTTCTTC. Its protein is CASSSLQRGVNEQFF. The variable domain in full, with the rest retrieved from reference TRBV5-1 and TRBJ2-1, is KAGVTQTPRYLIKTRGQQVTLSCSPISGHRSVSWYQQTPGQGLQFLFEYFSETQRNKGNFPGRFSGRQFSNSRSEMNVSTLELGDSALYLCASSSLQRGVNEQFFGPGTRLTVL.

In this sample, this clone turned up a few times. J is TRBJ2-5 and V is TRBV6-5, with D uncertain. V shed 9 bases and J shed 5 bases, with 7 bases lying between them. The CDR3 totals 10 residues. Germline CDR1 MNHEY, CDR2 SVGAGI. The CDR3 protein is CASAGETQYF. In DNA, the CDR3 is TGTGCCAGTGCCGGGGAGACCCAGTACTTC.

This clone was observed a handful of times. CDR3 DNA: TGTGCCAGCAGTGAATCAGGGGGAACAGCGGGTTCACCCCTCCACTTT. It is translated as CASSESGGTAGSPLHF. The chain joins TRBV25-1 to TRBJ1-6; 7 positions match TRBD1. The trim removed 1 base at V and 9 bases at J, leaving 9 bases unmatched. The length of the CDR3 is 16 residues. The V gene's germline CDR1 is MGHDK and CDR2 SYGVNS.

This clone was seen a few times. This chain uses TRBV4-3 with TRBJ1-1; D remains ambiguous. There are 14 residues in the CDR3. Trimming took off 0 bases at V and 11 bases at J, with 16 bases between the two ends. The V gene's germline CDR1 is LGHNA and CDR2 YSLEER. The CDR3 sequence is CASSQDRGGLTAFF. CDR3 sequence (DNA): TGCGCCAGCAGCCAAGATCGGGGAGGACTAACGGCTTTCTTT.

This clone turned up a few times. The chain carries TRBV14 and TRBJ2-7, with a tentative D call TRBD1 (6 bases). Germline CDR1 and CDR2: SGHDN and FVKESK. V dropped 4 bases and J dropped 5 bases, with 18 bases sitting between them. The CDR3 consists of 15 residues. CDR3 DNA sequence: TGTGCCAGCAGCCGAGGGGGTCTCGGGGTCAACGAGCAGTACTTC. This encodes CASSRGGLGVNEQYF.

V gene TRBV5-8 combines with J gene TRBJ2-5, with 7 nucleotides matching TRBD1. V was pared by 3 bases and J by 2 bases, with 10 bases of the junction left unmatched. There are 16 residues in the CDR3. The V gene's germline CDR1 is SGHTS and CDR2 YDEGEE. The CDR3: CASSSGFRDSQETQYF. The DNA of the CDR3 is TGTGCCAGCAGCTCTGGGTTTCGGGACAGTCAAGAGACCCAGTACTTC. Based on the CDR3 plus reference TRBV5-8 and TRBJ2-5, the full variable domain is EAGVTQSPTHLIKTRGQQATLRCSPISGHTSVYWYQQALGLGLQFLLWYDEGEERNRGNFPPRFSGRQFPNYSSELNVNALELEDSALYLCASSSGFRDSQETQYFGPGTRLLVL.

The chain uses TRBV11-2 and TRBJ1-2; 9 bases are shared with TRBD1. With 5 bases clipped from V and 3 bases from J, the junction kept 7 bases outside the gene matches. The length of the CDR3 is 15 residues. Germline-derived CDR1 and CDR2 are SGHAT and FQNNGV. The CDR3 bases are TGTGCCAGCAGCCGGCAGGGACAGGGCGACTATGGCTACACCTTC. It specifies CASSRQGQGDYGYTF.

This chain connects TRBV11-2 to TRBJ2-7, with 12 bases fitting TRBD1. The V gene end was trimmed by 4 bases and the J gene end by 6 bases; junction bases not matched to a gene: 4. The germline gives CDR1 SGHAT, CDR2 FQNNGV. The CDR3 contains 14 residues. This CDR3 is CASSSGTGGREQYF. Here the CDR3 DNA reads TGTGCCAGCAGCTCCGGGACAGGGGGCCGCGAGCAGTACTTC.

The sample holds a few counts of this clone. V and J are TRBV19 and TRBJ2-7; TRBD1 is a possible D gene (6 bases). The V gene lost 4 bases and the J gene lost 2 bases, with 12 bases spanning the gap. This CDR3 comprises 14 residues. Per the germline V gene, CDR1 is LNHDA and CDR2 is SQIVND (reference sequence). Here the CDR3 reads CASSTGHLTYEQYF. In DNA, the CDR3 is TGTGCCAGTAGTACGGGACACTTGACCTACGAGCAGTACTTC.

The rearrangement joins TRBV18 to TRBJ1-5; D might be TRBD1 (6 bases). V lost 0 bases, J lost 5 bases, and 8 bases lay in between. The germline V gene has CDR1 KGHSH and CDR2 LQKENI. This CDR3 has 14 amino acids. The CDR3 spells CASSPPAGDQPQHF. Here the CDR3 DNA reads TGTGCCAGCTCACCACCGGCAGGGGATCAGCCCCAGCATTTT.

The rearrangement links TRBV4-3 to TRBJ1-5, with D possibly matching TRBD1 (5 bases). V lost 1 base and J 5 bases, leaving 12 bases between the germline ends. The CDR3 has 15 residues. Germline CDR1 is LGHNA and CDR2 is YSLEER. The CDR3 DNA reads as TGCGCCAGCAGCCAAGGTTGGGGAGGGGATCAGCCCCAGCATTTT. Translating gives CASSQGWGGDQPQHF.

This clone was found a few times. J is TRBJ2-7 and V is TRBV28; possibly TRBD1 for D (6 bases). Germline V gene lookup returns CDR1 MDHEN and CDR2 SYDVKM. The length of the CDR3 is 14 residues. Deletions cut 3 bases from V and 5 bases from J, with 14 bases between. The DNA of the CDR3 is TGTGCCAGCAGTTTGCGGCAGGGGAACCACGAGCAGTACTTC. Residues: CASSLRQGNHEQYF.

This clone showed up many times. V and J are TRBV30 and TRBJ1-2, with a weak D call TRBD1 (6 bases). The length of the CDR3 is 13 residues. Germline V gene sequence: CDR1 GTSNPN, CDR2 SVGIG (reference sequence). Deletions cut 3 bases from V and 9 bases from J, with 17 bases between. CDR3: CAWSQEGVGSYTF. CDR3 coding DNA: TGTGCCTGGAGCCAAGAGGGGGTCGGGAGCTACACCTTC.

This clone was seen ten or more times. The J gene is TRBJ2-3, the V gene TRBV5-4, with D tentatively TRBD2 (5 bases). Germline values: CDR1 SGHNT, CDR2 YYREEE (reference sequence). The CDR3 spans 12 residues. Trimming removed 1 base at V and 8 bases at J, with 8 bases between. The CDR3 loop reads CASSLFEGTQYF. The CDR3 region has the DNA TGTGCCAGCAGCTTGTTTGAGGGTACGCAGTATTTT.

This clone was seen a handful of times. The rearrangement links TRBV9 to TRBJ2-1; 13 bases match TRBD2. After removal of 4 bases from V and 4 bases from J, the junction contained 8 bases not matched to a gene. Looked up from germline, CDR1 is SGDLS and CDR2 is YYNGEE. This CDR3 comprises 17 residues. CDR3 nucleotides: TGTGCCAGCAGCACAATACCGGGACTAGCGGGGTACAATGAGCAGTTCTTC. Translation: CASSTIPGLAGYNEQFF.

This clone occurred a few times. The chain carries TRBV10-2 and TRBJ1-1, with 9 bases fitting TRBD1. The CDR3 spans 14 residues. Germline CDR1 WSHSY, CDR2 SAAADI. V shed 6 bases and J 0 bases; nucleotides not matched to a gene: 2. CDR3 sequence: CASSGTGLNTEAFF. The DNA of the CDR3 is TGCGCCAGCAGCGGGACAGGGCTGAACACTGAAGCTTTCTTT.

This sequence joins TRBV6-1 and TRBJ2-4; 12 positions agree with TRBD2. The CDR3 is 16 amino acids. Looked up from germline, CDR1 is MNHNS and CDR2 is SASEGT. The V and J ends lost 4 bases and 1 base, in that order; junction bases with no gene match: 2. The CDR3 DNA is TGTGCCAGCAGTGGACTAGCGGGGGAGGCCAAAAACATTCAGTACTTC. Amino acid sequence: CASSGLAGEAKNIQYF.

This clone was observed a few times. The rearrangement links TRBV4-3 to TRBJ2-5, with D possibly being TRBD2 (6 bases). CDR1 and CDR2 from the germline V gene are LGHNA and YSLEER. The CDR3 spans 16 residues. The V gene lost 3 bases and the J gene lost 4 bases, with 18 bases spanning the gap. The CDR3 spells CASSQNGGRVGETQYF. The CDR3 DNA sequence: TGCGCCAGCAGCCAGAACGGGGGAAGAGTGGGAGAGACCCAGTACTTC.

This clone was seen more than once but under ten times. This sequence joins TRBV14 and TRBJ2-7; D is ambiguous. In germline, CDR1 is SGHDN, CDR2 FVKESK. This CDR3 has 13 residues. Trimming removed 0 bases from V and 6 bases from J, with 9 bases in between. This chain's CDR3 is CASSQDLQLEQYF. The CDR3 DNA follows: TGTGCCAGCAGCCAAGATCTACAGCTCGAGCAGTACTTC.

This clone was detected only a few times. J is TRBJ2-7 and V is TRBV7-2; a weak D match, TRBD2 (5 bases). The CDR3 sequence is 13 residues long. Germline V CDR1 and CDR2: SGHTA, FQGNSA. The ends were cut back, 2 bases at V and 6 bases at J, with 11 bases in the middle. The CDR3 sequence: CASSLRETVEQYF. The CDR3 region has the DNA TGTGCCAGCAGCTTAAGGGAGACGGTCGAGCAGTACTTC.

This clone was seen more than once but under ten times. Other DNA sequences of this sample code for an identical CDR3. The V gene is TRBV18, the J gene TRBJ2-2, with 8 bases aligning to TRBD1. J was trimmed by 6 bases and V by 2 bases; bases with no gene match: 2. The CDR3 sequence is 14 residues long. CDR1 KGHSH and CDR2 LQKENI come from the germline V gene. The CDR3 sequence: CASSPTTGAGELFF. The CDR3 coding sequence is TGTGCCAGCTCACCAACGACAGGGGCCGGGGAGCTGTTTTTT.

The V gene is TRBV12-1, the J gene TRBJ2-3; TRBD2, the table's D call, lacks a check against the DNA. TRBV12-1 constitutes a pseudogene. This CDR3 has 19 amino acids. The CDR3 region is CASSPRVKRGVPGTDTQYF. Written as DNA, the CDR3 is TGTGCCAGCAGCCCTAGGGTGAAGCGGGGGGTCCCGGGCACAGATACGCAGTATTTT.

This rearrangement joins TRBV5-1 to TRBJ2-1; 8 positions agree with TRBD1. V lost 4 bases, J lost 2 bases, and 5 bases stayed unmatched. The CDR3 totals 15 residues. CDR1 and CDR2 (germline): SGHRS, YFSETQ. This CDR3 reads CASSIRTGPYNEQFF. In DNA, the CDR3 is TGCGCCAGCAGCATCAGGACAGGGCCCTACAATGAGCAGTTCTTC.

The rearrangement uses TRBV10-3 and TRBJ1-5; 7 bases map to TRBD1. The CDR3 covers 14 residues. Trimming took 0 bases from V and 5 from J; bases not matched to a gene: 1. Germline loops: CDR1 ENHRY, CDR2 SYGVKD. CDR3 loop: CAISESGGHQPQHF. The CDR3 bases are TGTGCCATCAGTGAGTCAGGGGGCCATCAGCCCCAGCATTTT.

The sample holds a few counts of this clone. The V gene is TRBV7-2, the J gene TRBJ2-3; 11 nucleotides line up with TRBD2. This CDR3 spans 16 amino acids. Trimming took 5 bases from V and 3 from J; bases not matched to a gene: 7. CDR1 is SGHTA and CDR2 is FQGNSA in the germline V gene. CDR3 bases: TGTGCCAGCAGCCTTCACACTAGCGGGGGTACAGATACGCAGTATTTT. This gives the protein CASSLHTSGGTDTQYF.

The chain combines TRBV30 with TRBJ1-2, with 8 bases that match TRBD1. CDR3 length equals 12 residues. Germline CDR1 GTSNPN, CDR2 SVGIG (reference sequence). V trimming: 5 bases; J trimming: 2 bases; junction bases outside the gene matches: 1. The CDR3 loop is CAWGQGNYGYTF. The CDR3 coding sequence is TGTGCCTGGGGACAGGGAAACTATGGCTACACCTTC. The full variable domain, rest sourced from reference TRBV30 and TRBJ1-2, is SQTIHQWPATLVQPVGSPLSLECTVEGTSNPNLYWYRQAAGRGLQLLFYSVGIGQISSEVPQNLSASRPQDRQFILSSKKLLLSDSGFYLCAWGQGNYGYTFGSGTRLTVV.

This clone was seen more than once but under ten times. The genes are TRBV10-3 and TRBJ2-2; a weak D match, TRBD2 (6 bases). CDR3 length: 14 residues. CDR1 is ENHRY, CDR2 SYGVKD, per germline. The V and J ends lost 4 bases and 7 bases respectively, with 13 bases between them. CDR3 sequence reads: CAISGLATYGELFF. The DNA of the CDR3 is TGTGCCATCAGTGGGCTAGCGACTTACGGGGAGCTGTTTTTT.